This TCR beta chain was identified during a study of vaccination and CD4 T cells after COVID-19. General study points: Spike mono-reactivity was shown by 304 of 307 vaccine-specific clones in convalescent patients.

Cultured CD4+ T cell DNA underwent sequencing with the Oncomine TCR Beta short-read assay. TCRdb called the PCR reads again in MiXCR, with one record for every CDR3 protein. The repertoire holds under 5,500 distinct CDR3 sequences, with over 20% as singletons. As to this clonotype: What it recognizes is unknown.

The CDR3 spans 15 residues. V was pared by 4 bases and J by 9 bases, with 16 bases between. Germline CDR1 SNHLY, CDR2 FYNNEI. Stated treatment: roughly ten-day PBMC culture with coronavirus spike peptide pools or control peptides (ViraFEST assay). ViraFEST sequenced TCRs after peptide-pool expansion of antigen-specific T cells. The V call is TRBV2, the J call TRBJ1-6; no firm D call. This TCR derives from a human donor who had recovered from COVID-19. Specimen: CD4+ T cells from blood, cultured in vitro. The chain's CDR3 is CASSAPGIGGSPLHF. The CDR3 coding sequence is TGTGCCAGCAGTGCCCCCGGGATAGGTGGTTCACCCCTCCACTTT.